The present T cell receptor beta chain was sequenced within a study of radiation and T cells in renal cell carcinoma. About the study: Nephrectomy followed 15 Gy stereotactic body radiation by 4 weeks. Study conclusions and caveats: Pretreatment tumor biopsies were lacking, so baseline clonotypes are unknown. In blood, top tumor clones expanded by 2 weeks, shrinking by 4.

Only in-frame clones appear in the TCRdb table, and some are missing; sequencing was by immunoSEQ multiplex PCR. The table lists more than 150,000 clones, approximately 88% of them singletons, with under 15% in the top ten. Comment on this clone: Antigen specificity is unknown.

V was cut by 2 bases and J by 5 bases, with 19 bases left in between. Germline V gene lookup returns CDR1 SGHRS and CDR2 YFSETQ. The CDR3 covers 16 residues. The time point is: blood 2 weeks post-SBRT. Treatment: 15 Gy SBRT to primary tumor, nephrectomy 4 weeks later. Clear cell pathology was present in this patient's renal cell carcinoma. The source was blood, collected from a patient whose treatment included radiotherapy and nephrectomy. This receptor was identified in a woman aged 50 to 65 with renal cell carcinoma. The J gene is TRBJ2-5, the V gene TRBV5-1; D uncertain. The CDR3 protein is CASSLGVVSGAETQYF. As DNA, the CDR3 is TGCGCCAGCAGCTTAGGAGTAGTTTCGGGCGCGGAGACCCAGTACTTC.